The entry below describes one TCR beta chain. Its antigen is undetermined. Assay: immunoSEQ multiplex PCR; the TCRdb copy retains only in-frame clones and omits some. The table includes 100,000 to 150,000 clones, roughly 92% detected once. The data were obtained in a study of Tregs in tolerant kidney transplant recipients. Study observations and caveats: Tregs expanded with activated donor B cells seemed most donor-specific. Biological reproducibility was not directly addressed, but technical replication error appeared minimal. Few patients were studied, so findings need validation in larger groups.

Unstimulated Tregs (CD4+CD25+CD127-) and CD4+CD25- non-Tregs were sorted from PBMCs. This CDR3 contains 13 residues. Germline CDR1 MGHRA, CDR2 YSYEKL. The V and J ends lost 2 bases and 12 bases respectively, with 14 bases between them. The sequence derives from a human donor in good health. This chain links TRBV4-1 with TRBJ2-4; tentatively, D is TRBD1 (6 bases). Specimen: CD4+ T cells from blood. DNA for the CDR3: TGCGCCAGCAGCCAAAACCTAGGGGGTCCTCAGTACTTC. The encoded protein is CASSQNLGGPQYF.